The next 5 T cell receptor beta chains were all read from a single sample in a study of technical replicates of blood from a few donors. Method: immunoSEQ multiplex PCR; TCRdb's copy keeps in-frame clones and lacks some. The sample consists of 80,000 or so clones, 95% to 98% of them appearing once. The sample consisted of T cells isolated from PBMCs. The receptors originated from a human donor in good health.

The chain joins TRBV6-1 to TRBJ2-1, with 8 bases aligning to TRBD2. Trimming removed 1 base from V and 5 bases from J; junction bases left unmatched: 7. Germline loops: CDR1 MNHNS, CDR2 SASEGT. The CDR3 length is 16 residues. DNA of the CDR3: TGTGCCAGCAGTGAAGAATTAGCGGGAATTAACAATGAGCAGTTCTTC. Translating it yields CASSEELAGINNEQFF.

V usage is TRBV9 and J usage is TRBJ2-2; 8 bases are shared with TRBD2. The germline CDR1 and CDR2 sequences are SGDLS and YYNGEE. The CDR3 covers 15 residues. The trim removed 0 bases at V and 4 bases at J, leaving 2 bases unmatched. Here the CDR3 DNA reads TGTGCCAGCAGCGTAGGGGGGACTAGCACCGGGGAGCTGTTTTTT. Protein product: CASSVGGTSTGELFF.

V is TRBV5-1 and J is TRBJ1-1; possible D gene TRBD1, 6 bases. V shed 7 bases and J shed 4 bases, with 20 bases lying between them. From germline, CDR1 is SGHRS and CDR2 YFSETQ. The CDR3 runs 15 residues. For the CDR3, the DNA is TGCGCCAGCTGCACAGGGATGGGGGGGACCACTGAAGCTTTCTTT. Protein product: CASCTGMGGTTEAFF.

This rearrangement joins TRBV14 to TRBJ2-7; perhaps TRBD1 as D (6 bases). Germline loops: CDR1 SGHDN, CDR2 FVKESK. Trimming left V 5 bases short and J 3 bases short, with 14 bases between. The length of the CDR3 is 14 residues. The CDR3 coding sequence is TGTGCCAGCAGCACGGCAGGGGCATACTACGAGCAGTACTTC. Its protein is CASSTAGAYYEQYF.

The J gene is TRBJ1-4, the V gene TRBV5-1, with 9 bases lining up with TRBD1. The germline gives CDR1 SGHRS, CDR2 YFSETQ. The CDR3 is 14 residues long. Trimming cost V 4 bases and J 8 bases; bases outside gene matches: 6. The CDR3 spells CASSETGGEEKLFF. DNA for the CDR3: TGCGCCAGCAGCGAGACAGGGGGAGAAGAAAAACTGTTTTTT.